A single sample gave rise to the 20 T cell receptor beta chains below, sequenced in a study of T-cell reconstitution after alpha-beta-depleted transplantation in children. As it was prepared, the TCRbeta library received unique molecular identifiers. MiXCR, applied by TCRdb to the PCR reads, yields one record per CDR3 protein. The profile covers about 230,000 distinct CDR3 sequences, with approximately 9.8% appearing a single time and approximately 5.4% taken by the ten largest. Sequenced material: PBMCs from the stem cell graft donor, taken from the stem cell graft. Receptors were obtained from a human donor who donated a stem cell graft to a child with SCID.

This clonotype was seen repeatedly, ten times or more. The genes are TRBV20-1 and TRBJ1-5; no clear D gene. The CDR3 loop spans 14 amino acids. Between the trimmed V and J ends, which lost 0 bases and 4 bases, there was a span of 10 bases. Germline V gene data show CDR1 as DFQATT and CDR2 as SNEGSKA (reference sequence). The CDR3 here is CSARDPTANQPQHF. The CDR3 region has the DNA TGCAGTGCTAGAGATCCCACAGCAAATCAGCCCCAGCATTTT.

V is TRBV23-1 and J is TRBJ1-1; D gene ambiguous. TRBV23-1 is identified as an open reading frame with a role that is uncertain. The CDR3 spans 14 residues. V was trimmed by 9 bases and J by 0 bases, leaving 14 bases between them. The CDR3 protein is CARLHRTLNTEAFF. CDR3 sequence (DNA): TGCGCCAGGCTTCACCGTACCTTGAACACTGAAGCTTTCTTT.

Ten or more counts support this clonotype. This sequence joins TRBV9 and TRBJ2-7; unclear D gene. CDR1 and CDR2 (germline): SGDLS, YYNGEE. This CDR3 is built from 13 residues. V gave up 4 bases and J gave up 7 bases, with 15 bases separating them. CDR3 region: CASSPGDLREQYF. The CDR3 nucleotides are TGTGCCAGCAGCCCCGGTGACCTAAGGGAGCAGTACTTC.

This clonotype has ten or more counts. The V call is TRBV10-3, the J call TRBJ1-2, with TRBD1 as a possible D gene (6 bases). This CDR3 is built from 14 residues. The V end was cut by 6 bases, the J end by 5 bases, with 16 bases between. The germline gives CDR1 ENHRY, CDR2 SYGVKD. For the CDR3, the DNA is TGTGCCATCAGGAGGGACACAGCATTTTATGGCTACACCTTC. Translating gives CAIRRDTAFYGYTF.

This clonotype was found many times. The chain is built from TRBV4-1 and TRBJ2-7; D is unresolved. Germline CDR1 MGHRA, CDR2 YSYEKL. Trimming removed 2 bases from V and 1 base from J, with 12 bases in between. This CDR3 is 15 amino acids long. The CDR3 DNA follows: TGCGCCAGCAGCCAATCATCTTACAGTTCCTACGAGCAGTACTTC. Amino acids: CASSQSSYSSYEQYF.

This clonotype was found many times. CDR3 region: CASSPRLSQETQYF. The DNA of the CDR3 is TGTGCCAGCTCACCACGGCTATCCCAAGAGACCCAGTACTTC. V usage is TRBV18 and J usage is TRBJ2-5; D is ambiguous. CDR3 length: 14 residues. Between the trimmed V and J ends, which lost 1 base and 1 base, there was a span of 7 bases. Looked up from germline, CDR1 is KGHSH and CDR2 is LQKENI.

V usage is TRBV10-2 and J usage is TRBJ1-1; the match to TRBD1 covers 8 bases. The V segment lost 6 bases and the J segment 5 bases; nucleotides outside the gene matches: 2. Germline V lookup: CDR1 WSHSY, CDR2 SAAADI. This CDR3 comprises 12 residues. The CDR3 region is CASRDRVTEAFF. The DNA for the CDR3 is TGCGCCAGCAGGGACAGGGTAACTGAAGCTTTCTTT.

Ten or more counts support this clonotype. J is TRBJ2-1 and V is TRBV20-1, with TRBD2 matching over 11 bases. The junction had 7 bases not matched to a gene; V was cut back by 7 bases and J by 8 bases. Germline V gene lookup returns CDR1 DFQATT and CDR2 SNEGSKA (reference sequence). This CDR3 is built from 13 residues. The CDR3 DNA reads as TGCAGTGTCCCTAGCGGGGGGCACGATGAGCAGTTCTTC. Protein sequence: CSVPSGGHDEQFF.

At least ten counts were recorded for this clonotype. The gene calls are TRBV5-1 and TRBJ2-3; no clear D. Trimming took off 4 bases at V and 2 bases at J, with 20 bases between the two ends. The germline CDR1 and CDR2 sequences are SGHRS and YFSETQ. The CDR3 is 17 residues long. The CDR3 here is CASSPAPSATFTDTQYF. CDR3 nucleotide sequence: TGCGCCAGCAGCCCGGCCCCCAGTGCGACCTTCACAGATACGCAGTATTTT. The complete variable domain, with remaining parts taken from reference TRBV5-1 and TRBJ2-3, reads KAGVTQTPRYLIKTRGQQVTLSCSPISGHRSVSWYQQTPGQGLQFLFEYFSETQRNKGNFPGRFSGRQFSNSRSEMNVSTLELGDSALYLCASSPAPSATFTDTQYFGPGTRLTVL.

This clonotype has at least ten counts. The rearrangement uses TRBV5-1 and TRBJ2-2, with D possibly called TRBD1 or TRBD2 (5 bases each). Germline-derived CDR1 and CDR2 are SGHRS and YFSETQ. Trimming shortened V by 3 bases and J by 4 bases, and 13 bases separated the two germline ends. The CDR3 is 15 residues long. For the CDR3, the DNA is TGCGCCAGCAGCTACGGGACGGCTCTCACCGGGGAGCTGTTTTTT. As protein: CASSYGTALTGELFF.

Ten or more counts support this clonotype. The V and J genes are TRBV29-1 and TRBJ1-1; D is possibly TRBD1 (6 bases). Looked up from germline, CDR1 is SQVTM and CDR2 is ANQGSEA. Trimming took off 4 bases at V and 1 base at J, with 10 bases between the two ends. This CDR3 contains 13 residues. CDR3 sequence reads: CSVGGRGNTEAFF. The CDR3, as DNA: TGCAGCGTTGGCGGCAGGGGGAACACTGAAGCTTTCTTT.

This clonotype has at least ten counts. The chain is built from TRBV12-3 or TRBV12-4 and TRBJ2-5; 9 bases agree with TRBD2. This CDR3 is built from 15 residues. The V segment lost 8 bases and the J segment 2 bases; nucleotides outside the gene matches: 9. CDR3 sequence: CASGQGLAGQETQYF. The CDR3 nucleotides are TGTGCCAGCGGCCAGGGACTAGCAGGGCAAGAGACCCAGTACTTC.

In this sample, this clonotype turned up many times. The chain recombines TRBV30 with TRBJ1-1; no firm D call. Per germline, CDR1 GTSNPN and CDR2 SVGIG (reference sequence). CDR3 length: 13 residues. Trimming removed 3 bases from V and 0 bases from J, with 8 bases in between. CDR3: CAWRSRMNTEAFF. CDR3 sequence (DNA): TGTGCCTGGAGAAGTAGGATGAACACTGAAGCTTTCTTT.

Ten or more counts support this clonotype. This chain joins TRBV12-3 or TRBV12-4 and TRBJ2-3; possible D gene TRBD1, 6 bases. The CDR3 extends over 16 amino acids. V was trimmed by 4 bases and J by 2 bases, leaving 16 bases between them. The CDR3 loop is CASSSRGQRFTDTQYF. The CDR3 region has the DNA TGTGCCAGCAGTTCCCGTGGACAGCGGTTCACAGATACGCAGTATTTT.

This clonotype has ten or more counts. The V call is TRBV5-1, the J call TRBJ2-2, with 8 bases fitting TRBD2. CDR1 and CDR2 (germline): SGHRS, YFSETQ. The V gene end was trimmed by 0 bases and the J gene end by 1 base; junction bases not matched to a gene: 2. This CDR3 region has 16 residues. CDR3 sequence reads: CASSLGLAGNTGELFF. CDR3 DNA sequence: TGCGCCAGCAGCTTGGGCCTAGCGGGGAACACCGGGGAGCTGTTTTTT.

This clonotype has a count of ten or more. CDR3 amino acids: CAISESGRRGGGSTEAFF. The CDR3 DNA is TGTGCCATCAGTGAGTCGGGGCGCCGAGGGGGTGGGTCCACTGAAGCTTTCTTT. This chain joins TRBV10-3 and TRBJ1-1; possibly TRBD1 for D (6 bases). There are 18 residues in the CDR3. Germline-derived CDR1 and CDR2 are ENHRY and SYGVKD. Between the trimmed V and J ends, which lost 0 bases and 4 bases, there was a span of 21 bases.

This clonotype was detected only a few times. In DNA, the CDR3 is TGCAGTGCCAATGGGCGGGCGAACACAGATACGCAGTATTTT. This translates into CSANGRANTDTQYF. V is TRBV20-1 and J is TRBJ2-3, with a tentative D call TRBD2 (5 bases). This CDR3 is built from 14 residues. Per the germline V gene, CDR1 is DFQATT and CDR2 is SNEGSKA (reference sequence). Trimming stripped 6 bases from V and 2 bases from J, with 15 bases between.

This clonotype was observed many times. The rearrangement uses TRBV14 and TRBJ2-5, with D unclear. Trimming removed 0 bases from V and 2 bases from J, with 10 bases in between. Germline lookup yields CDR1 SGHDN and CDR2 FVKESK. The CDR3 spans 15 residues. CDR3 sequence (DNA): TGTGCCAGCAGCCAAGATAGTGGGCAGCAAGAGACCCAGTACTTC. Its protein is CASSQDSGQQETQYF.

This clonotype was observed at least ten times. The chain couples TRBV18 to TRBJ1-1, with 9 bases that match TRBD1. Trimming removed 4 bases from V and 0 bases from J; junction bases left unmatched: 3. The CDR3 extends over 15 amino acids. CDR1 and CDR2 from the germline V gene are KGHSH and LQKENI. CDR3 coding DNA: TGTGCCAGCTCACTGGGACAGGGCATGAACACTGAAGCTTTCTTT. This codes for CASSLGQGMNTEAFF.

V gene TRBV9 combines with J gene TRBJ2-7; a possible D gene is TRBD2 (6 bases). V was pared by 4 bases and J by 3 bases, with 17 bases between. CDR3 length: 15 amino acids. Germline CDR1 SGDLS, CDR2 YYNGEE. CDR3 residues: CASSPGGSGHYEQYF. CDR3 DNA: TGTGCCAGCAGCCCCGGGGGTAGCGGCCACTACGAGCAGTACTTC.